Given below is one T cell receptor (beta chain) in context. Antigen specificity is unknown. The CDR3 sequence is 16 residues long. V shed 4 bases and J 3 bases; nucleotides not matched to a gene: 11. Per the germline V gene, CDR1 is LGHNA and CDR2 is YNFKEQ. This entry belongs to a study of T-cell reconstitution after alpha-beta-depleted transplantation in children. Study-wide results and caveats: Certain patients had high TCRbeta diversity at day 60, and it came from recipient T cells and thymic progenitors that survived. At one year after transplant, newly produced T cells mostly accounted for T-cell counts and diversity.

Construction of the TCRbeta library involved unique molecular identifiers. TCRdb used MiXCR to reprocess the PCR reads, holding one entry per CDR3 protein. In the table there are about 460,000 distinct CDR3 sequences, roughly a tenth of which are singletons. The clonotype was recovered from a child aged 2 to 10 with inherited bone marrow failure, due to receive a stem cell transplant. V is TRBV4-2 and J is TRBJ2-7, with 8 bases matching TRBD1. The sample was PBMCs, taken before TCRalphabeta/CD19-depleted stem cell transplant. In nucleotides, the CDR3 is TGTGCCAGCAGCCTAGAGACAGGGGAGGTTGGCTACGAGCAGTACTTC. Amino acids: CASSLETGEVGYEQYF.